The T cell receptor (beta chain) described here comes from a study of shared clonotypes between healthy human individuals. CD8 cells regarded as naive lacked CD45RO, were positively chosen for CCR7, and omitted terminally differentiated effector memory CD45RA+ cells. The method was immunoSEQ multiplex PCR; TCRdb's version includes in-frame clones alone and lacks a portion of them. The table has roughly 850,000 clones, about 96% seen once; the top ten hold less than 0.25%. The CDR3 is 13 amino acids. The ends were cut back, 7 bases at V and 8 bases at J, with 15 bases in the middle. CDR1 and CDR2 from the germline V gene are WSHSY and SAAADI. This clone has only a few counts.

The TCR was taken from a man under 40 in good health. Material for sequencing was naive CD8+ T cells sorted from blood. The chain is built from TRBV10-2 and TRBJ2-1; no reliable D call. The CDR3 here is CASTLPYSDEQFF. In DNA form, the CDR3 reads TGCGCCAGCACCCTACCCTACTCCGATGAGCAGTTCTTC.